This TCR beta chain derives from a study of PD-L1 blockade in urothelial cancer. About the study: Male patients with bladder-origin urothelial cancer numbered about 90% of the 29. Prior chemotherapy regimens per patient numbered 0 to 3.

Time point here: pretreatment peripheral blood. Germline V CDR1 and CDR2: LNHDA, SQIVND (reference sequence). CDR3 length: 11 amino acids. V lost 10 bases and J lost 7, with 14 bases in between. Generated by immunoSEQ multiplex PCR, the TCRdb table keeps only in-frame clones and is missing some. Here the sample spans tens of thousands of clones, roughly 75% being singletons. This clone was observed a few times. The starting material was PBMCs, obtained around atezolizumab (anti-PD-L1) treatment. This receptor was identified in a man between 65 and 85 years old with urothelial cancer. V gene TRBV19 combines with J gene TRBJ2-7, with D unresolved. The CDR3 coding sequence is TGTGCCACAAAGACCGCACAGGAGCAGTACTTC. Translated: CATKTAQEQYF.